The rows below give T cell receptor beta chains drawn from one sample of a study of blood T cell repertoires in COVID-19. Some clones are missing from TCRdb's copy, which holds only in-frame ones; the method was immunoSEQ multiplex PCR. Of some 260,000 clones listed, 70% to 90% were seen once; the top ten hold under 8%. Material: peripheral blood. These receptor sequences come from a woman younger than 45 with COVID-19, enrolled during active disease. Both conserved end residues are part of each CDR3. A D gene is named only where the DNA matches it firmly. Clone sizes are given selectively: once, few, many, or a class where the clone is expanded.

abundance	j_gene	d_gene	v_gene	CDR3nt	CDR3aa
NA	TRBJ2-5	NA	TRBV5-1	TGCGCCAGCAGCTTTGGGACATCGCGGGAGACCCAGTACTTC	CASSFGTSRETQYF
NA	TRBJ2-1	TRBD2	TRBV13	TGTGCCAGCAGCTTAGCTAGCGGGGGGCCCCGCTCCTACAATGAGCAGTTCTTC	CASSLASGGPRSYNEQFF
NA	TRBJ2-1	NA	TRBV30	TGTGCCTGGAGCACACTTAGCGGCAATGAGCAGTTCTTC	CAWSTLSGNEQFF
once	TRBJ1-2	TRBD1	TRBV28	TGTGCCAGCAACCAACCTCGACAGGGGGACTATGGCTACACCTTC	CASNQPRQGDYGYTF
NA	TRBJ2-1	TRBD2	TRBV7-9	TGTGCCAGCAGCTTACCTAGCGGCTACAATGAGCAGTTCTTC	CASSLPSGYNEQFF
NA	TRBJ1-2	TRBD1	TRBV28	TGTGCCAGCAGTTTAGGACAGGGCCCATATGGCTACACCTTC	CASSLGQGPYGYTF
NA	TRBJ2-1	TRBD2	TRBV10-3	TGTGCCATCAGTGTGGGCCCTAGCGGGAGTAACAATGAGCAGTTCTTC	CAISVGPSGSNNEQFF
NA	TRBJ2-3	TRBD2	TRBV24-1	TGTGCCACCAGTGATTTAATAGCGGGGGGCACAGATACGCAGTATTTT	CATSDLIAGGTDTQYF
NA	TRBJ1-4	TRBD1	TRBV9	TGTGCCAGCAGCGCCTCGGGACAGGGGCGTGAAAAACTGTTTTTT	CASSASGQGREKLFF
NA	TRBJ2-3	TRBD1	TRBV24-1	TGTGCCACCAGTGATCAACGACAGGGGGGGACAGATACGCAGTATTTT	CATSDQRQGGTDTQYF
NA	TRBJ2-5	TRBD2	TRBV5-1	TGCGCCAGCAGCATAACTAGCGGGAAAGAGACCCAGTACTTC	CASSITSGKETQYF
NA	TRBJ1-2	TRBD1	TRBV18	TGTGCCAGCTCAACCGGGACAGGAGCTATCGATGGCTACACCTTC	CASSTGTGAIDGYTF
NA	TRBJ2-1	TRBD2	TRBV4-2	TGTGCCAGCAGCCAAGCTAGCGGGGGTAAGGTTGAGCAGTTCTTC	CASSQASGGKVEQFF
NA	TRBJ2-2	NA	TRBV6-5	TGTGCCACCACGGACAGTTGGAACACCGGGGAGCTGTTTTTT	CATTDSWNTGELFF
NA	TRBJ2-1	TRBD2	TRBV3-1/TRBV3-2	TGTGCCAGCAGCCTCCACAGGGCGGGAGGGCCCCTTAAATGTGAGCAGTTCTTC	CASSLHRAGGPLKCEQFF
NA	TRBJ2-4	NA	TRBV7-9	TGTGCCTCCTCGAACGAACTAGCCAAAAACATTCAGTACTTC	CASSNELAKNIQYF
NA	TRBJ2-3	NA	TRBV13	TGTGCCAGCAGCTTAGACATATCTAGCACAGATACGCAGTATTTT	CASSLDISSTDTQYF
NA	TRBJ2-1	NA	TRBV4-3	TGCGCCAGCAGCCAAGCATTGGCGGGTTGGGGTGAGCAGTTCTTC	CASSQALAGWGEQFF
NA	TRBJ2-7	NA	TRBV6-5	TGTGCCAGCGACAGGACCGGGGACGAGCAGTACTTC	CASDRTGDEQYF
NA	TRBJ1-2	TRBD1	TRBV6-5	TGTGCCAGCAGTTGGGGACAGGGGGCAGGCTACACCTTC	CASSWGQGAGYTF
NA	TRBJ2-3	TRBD2	TRBV11-3	TGTGCCAGCAGCGCCGGGACTAGCGGGAGAACAGATACGCAGTATTTT	CASSAGTSGRTDTQYF
NA	TRBJ2-7	NA	TRBV19	TGTGCCAGTAGTCCCGCCGGACTCGGTTCCTACGAGCAGTACTTC	CASSPAGLGSYEQYF
NA	TRBJ1-6	TRBD1	TRBV9	TGTGCCAGCAGCAGAGCAGGGGGCAATTCACCCCTCCACTTT	CASSRAGGNSPLHF
NA	TRBJ1-5	TRBD1	TRBV6-1	TGTGCCAGCAGTGATATTGAGGGGGCGCGGCAGCCCCAGCATTTT	CASSDIEGARQPQHF
NA	TRBJ1-6	NA	TRBV10-3	TGTGCCATCAGTGCAAGCACAGGGAATTCACCCCTCCACTTT	CAISASTGNSPLHF
NA	TRBJ1-1	NA	TRBV4-3	TGCGCCAGCAGCCAAGAGCTGGGGAGGACGAACACTGAAGCTTTCTTT	CASSQELGRTNTEAFF
NA	TRBJ1-5	NA	TRBV28	TGTGCCAGCAGTCCCTGGGGCCAGCCCCAGCATTTT	CASSPWGQPQHF
NA	TRBJ2-1	TRBD2	TRBV5-4	TGTGCCAGCAGCTCGACTAGCGGGGGCTTCTACAATGAGCAGTTCTTC	CASSSTSGGFYNEQFF
NA	TRBJ2-1	NA	TRBV24-1	TGTGCCACCAGTGATCCCCCTGGTCAGGGAGGTAACAATGAGCAGTTCTTC	CATSDPPGQGGNNEQFF
NA	TRBJ1-3	NA	TRBV6-2/TRBV6-3	TGTGCCAGCAGTCCCCGGTGGGGGGTCGACGGAAACACCATATATTTT	CASSPRWGVDGNTIYF
NA	TRBJ2-7	NA	TRBV19	TGTGCCAGTAGTATCGGGAGCACAAAAACATACGAGCAGTACTTC	CASSIGSTKTYEQYF
NA	TRBJ1-3	TRBD1	TRBV27	TGTGCCAGCACCCGGACAGGGGGCGCGGGCGGAAACACCATATATTTT	CASTRTGGAGGNTIYF
NA	TRBJ2-2	NA	TRBV6-5	TGTGCCAGCACCGAACGGGGTTACACCGGGGAGCTGTTTTTT	CASTERGYTGELFF
NA	TRBJ2-1	TRBD2	TRBV10-3	TGTGCCATCAGTGGATCCGGGACTAGCGGGAGGACTTCCTACAATGAGCAGTTCTTC	CAISGSGTSGRTSYNEQFF
NA	TRBJ1-3	TRBD1	TRBV7-9	TGTGCCAGCAGCTCCCGGGACAGGGCTGGAAACACCATATATTTT	CASSSRDRAGNTIYF
NA	TRBJ2-1	TRBD2	TRBV5-5	TGTGCCAGCAGCTTCGTTGCGGGAGGGCCCTATGAGCAGTTCTTC	CASSFVAGGPYEQFF
once	TRBJ2-1	TRBD2	TRBV6-4	TGTGCCAGCAGTGTCCTAGCGGGAGTCAGCGAGCAGTTCTTC	CASSVLAGVSEQFF
NA	TRBJ2-3	NA	TRBV27	TGTGCCAGCAGTCCAACGACGCGAGGATTGGTGCAGTATTTT	CASSPTTRGLVQYF
NA	TRBJ1-1	NA	TRBV3-1/TRBV3-2	TGTGCCAGCAGCCAAGAAGGGGTCAACGCTGAAGCTTTCTTT	CASSQEGVNAEAFF
NA	TRBJ2-2	TRBD1	TRBV6-5	TGTGCCAGCAGAGGTTTTGACAGGGGGCAGGGGGAGCTGTTTTTT	CASRGFDRGQGELFF
NA	TRBJ1-1	TRBD1	TRBV10-3	TGTGCCATCAGAACCGACAGGGGGCCTACTTTCTTT	CAIRTDRGPTFF
many	TRBJ1-2	TRBD1	TRBV4-1	TGCGCCAGCAGCCAGCCCACGCCTACAGGGGGCATCTATGGCTACACCTTC	CASSQPTPTGGIYGYTF
NA	TRBJ1-2	TRBD1	TRBV6-1	TGTGCCAGCAGTGCGTTTAGGGGACAGGGGGTCTATGGCTACACCTTC	CASSAFRGQGVYGYTF
NA	TRBJ1-1	NA	TRBV28	TGTGCCAGCAGTTTACCCCCCCCGGGGGAGACTGAAGCTTTCTTT	CASSLPPPGETEAFF
NA	TRBJ1-2	TRBD1	TRBV5-5	TGTGCCAGCAGCTTGACGATCGGGACAGACTATGGCTACACCTTC	CASSLTIGTDYGYTF